This TCR beta chain was sequenced in a study of CD4+ T cells in melanoma (dated 2022 in TCRdb). With respect to the entire study: The study examined neoantigen-specific CD4+ T cells in human melanoma.

As to this clone: Its antigen remains undetermined. No qualities accompany the bases; no much larger clone lies one base away.

Overall study outcomes, separate from this receptor: Neoantigen-specific CD4+ T cells in melanoma were reported to have a range of differentiation states. The report described a correlation between neoantigen-specific CD4+ T cells and the function of CD8+ T cells, macrophages and B cells.

Libraries were prepared through the immunoSEQ multiplex PCR assay. This immuneACCESS table, as held by TCRdb, lists in-frame sequences with V and J called but not all clones. Of the missing ones, under half trace to an unresolved V gene in checked studies; the others have no known cause. The table for this sample lists 20,000 to 25,000 clones; around 79% of them were counted only once. The top ten hold less than 4% of the sample. From the cysteine through the phenylalanine, the CDR3 covers 12 amino acids. The read is trimmed to its CDR3 DNA, 36 bases read in frame from base 1. The germline V gene encodes CDR1 MNHEY and CDR2 SMNVEV (reference sequence). V is cut by 7 bases and J by 6 bases, and the space between the germline ends is 12 bases. The donors were melanoma patients.

The receptor was isolated from a human donor with melanoma. The chain joins TRBV27 to TRBJ1-2; tentative D gene TRBD1, with 6 bases matching. The sample comprised cells from a culture (not recorded whether cultured in vitro). The CDR3 protein: CASKQGPDGYTF. The sequenced DNA: TGTGCCAGCAAGCAGGGGCCTGATGGCTACACCTTC.